Shown below are 22 T cell receptor beta chains from a single sample sequenced in a study of blood T cells in healthy people across ages. The second PCR ran about 6 to 12 cycles with a sample-barcoded 5' primer and J-beta primers. TCRdb recomputed calls from the 5' RACE reads with MiXCR, one row per CDR3 protein. The repertoire holds about 1.1 million distinct CDR3 sequences, with more than 30% as singletons. The material sequenced was blood. The receptors were gathered from a man between 18 and 29 years old in good health.

This chain uses TRBV29-1 with TRBJ2-3; D remains unclear. V lost 4 bases to trimming and J lost 2 bases, with 10 bases between them. CDR3 length equals 13 residues. The germline V gene encodes CDR1 SQVTM and CDR2 ANQGSEA. This chain's CDR3 is CSVVGDDTDTQYF. The CDR3 region has the DNA TGCAGCGTTGTTGGGGATGACACAGATACGCAGTATTTT.

This clonotype came up once. The chain has TRBV4-1 and TRBJ1-5, with D possibly TRBD1 on 6 matching bases. From germline, CDR1 is MGHRA and CDR2 YSYEKL. The V end was cut by 1 base, the J end by 5 bases, with 12 bases between. CDR3 length: 15 residues. The CDR3 coding sequence is TGCGCCAGCAGCCAAGGGGGGGCCAACCATCAGCCCCAGCATTTT. This sequence encodes CASSQGGANHQPQHF.

This sequence joins TRBV7-8 and TRBJ1-1; 9 bases are a match to TRBD1. The CDR3 is 16 amino acids. J gave up 2 bases and V 2 bases, and 6 bases lay outside the gene matches. The germline gives CDR1 SGHVS, CDR2 FQNEAQ. CDR3 bases: TGTGCCAGCAGCTTAACCCCGGGACAGGGAAACACTGAAGCTTTCTTT. The encoded protein is CASSLTPGQGNTEAFF.

The rearrangement uses TRBV7-3 and TRBJ1-1; D is unresolved. The V and J ends lost 0 bases and 5 bases respectively, with 7 bases between them. CDR1 and CDR2 (germline): SGHTA, FQGTGA. The CDR3 extends over 13 amino acids. CDR3 DNA: TGTGCCAGCAGCTTAACGTTGGAGACTGAAGCTTTCTTT. This gives the protein CASSLTLETEAFF.

This clonotype has a handful of counts. V and J are TRBV7-3 and TRBJ1-5; D is undetermined. This CDR3 is 15 amino acids long. Between the trimmed V and J ends, which lost 2 bases and 11 bases, there was a span of 19 bases. In germline, CDR1 is SGHTA, CDR2 FQGTGA. CDR3 loop: CASSLDDGWKSAQHF. The CDR3 coding sequence is TGTGCCAGCAGCTTAGATGATGGGTGGAAATCAGCCCAGCATTTT.

This clonotype has just a few counts. The rearrangement uses TRBV9 and TRBJ1-5; TRBD1 aligns across 7 bases. Trimming cost V 2 bases and J 4 bases; bases outside gene matches: 6. The CDR3 is 15 amino acids. Germline V lookup: CDR1 SGDLS, CDR2 YYNGEE. The CDR3 nucleotides read TGTGCCAGCAGCGTCGGGACAGAAATAAATCAGCCCCAGCATTTT. It translates to CASSVGTEINQPQHF.

This chain connects TRBV4-3 to TRBJ2-7; D remains ambiguous. This CDR3 contains 18 residues. Trimming cost V 0 bases and J 7 bases, with 25 bases left between them. CDR1 is LGHNA and CDR2 is YSLEER in the germline V gene. The CDR3 loop is CASSQDTSVGRPYNEQYF. For the CDR3, the DNA is TGCGCCAGCAGCCAAGATACTTCCGTCGGTCGGCCTTACAATGAGCAGTACTTC.

This clonotype was observed a few times. The rearrangement links TRBV6-5 to TRBJ2-4; D not resolved. Germline loops: CDR1 MNHEY, CDR2 SVGAGI. The ends were cut back, 0 bases at V and 8 bases at J, with 8 bases in the middle. The CDR3 sequence is 13 residues long. The CDR3 DNA reads TGTGCCAGCAGTTACTCGATAGGGTACATTCAGTACTTC. Protein product: CASSYSIGYIQYF.

The chain couples TRBV5-5 to TRBJ2-3; D might be TRBD1 or TRBD2, each matching 6 bases. Germline V lookup: CDR1 SGHKS, CDR2 YYEKEE (reference sequence). Trimming pared 4 bases from V and 11 bases from J, leaving 14 bases between. The CDR3 is made up of 12 amino acids. CDR3 nucleotide sequence: TGTGCCAGCAGCCCGACAGGAGCGGGGCAGTATTTT. This translates into CASSPTGAGQYF.

Only a few counts were recorded for this clonotype. The gene calls are TRBV12-3 or TRBV12-4 and TRBJ2-1; D ambiguous. This CDR3 region has 13 residues. The V and J ends lost 3 bases and 7 bases respectively, with 10 bases between them. CDR3 loop: CASSFRPSNEQFF. The CDR3 DNA reads as TGTGCCAGCAGTTTTCGGCCATCAAATGAGCAGTTCTTC.

Written as DNA, the CDR3 is TGCAGTGCTAGGCCAGTTGCAACTAATGAAAAACTGTTTTTT. Its translation: CSARPVATNEKLFF. The V gene is TRBV20-1, the J gene TRBJ1-4; D uncertain. Trimming removed 3 bases from V and 0 bases from J, with 8 bases in between. The germline CDR1 and CDR2 sequences are DFQATT and SNEGSKA (reference sequence). This CDR3 region has 14 residues.

This clonotype appeared a few times. The chain joins TRBV10-3 to TRBJ1-3; D might be TRBD1 (5 bases). Per the germline V gene, CDR1 is ENHRY and CDR2 is SYGVKD. V was shortened by 4 bases and J by 0 bases, with 13 bases between the two germline ends. The CDR3 consists of 16 residues. The CDR3 nucleotides are TGTGCCATCAGTGCAACGGGACCAGACTCTGGAAACACCATATATTTT. The encoded protein is CAISATGPDSGNTIYF.

This clonotype appeared once. This rearrangement joins TRBV10-3 to TRBJ2-7; 7 nucleotides agree with TRBD2. Trimming took 6 bases from V and 3 from J; bases not matched to a gene: 5. The CDR3 is 13 amino acids. Germline lookup yields CDR1 ENHRY and CDR2 SYGVKD. The CDR3 here is CAISAGEFYEQYF. The CDR3 DNA follows: TGTGCCATCAGCGCGGGAGAATTCTACGAGCAGTACTTC.

The V and J genes are TRBV29-1 and TRBJ2-2; D unclear. Germline CDR1 and CDR2: SQVTM and ANQGSEA. The CDR3 runs to 15 residues. Trimming left V 6 bases short and J 4 bases short, with 18 bases between. The CDR3 DNA reads as TGCAGCGTGCAGGACCGACCTTTGGGCACCGGGGAGCTGTTTTTT. It translates to CSVQDRPLGTGELFF.

The rearrangement uses TRBV6-6 and TRBJ2-1; D might be TRBD1 (6 bases). From germline, CDR1 is MNHNY and CDR2 SVGAGI (reference sequence). Trimming removed 10 bases from V and 5 bases from J, with 18 bases in between. The CDR3 totals 14 residues. The CDR3 DNA is TGTGCCACAGGGGACGGGCCCGCTGACAATGAGCAGTTCTTC. Amino acids: CATGDGPADNEQFF.

This clonotype was detected a few times. The V gene is TRBV2, the J gene TRBJ1-2; D gene ambiguous. The CDR3 has 13 amino acids. Trimming took 5 bases from V and 2 from J, leaving 9 bases between them. Germline V gene data show CDR1 as SNHLY and CDR2 as FYNNEI. The CDR3: CASSSDMNYGYTF. CDR3 nucleotides: TGTGCCAGCAGTTCAGACATGAACTATGGCTACACCTTC.

This clonotype has a handful of counts. This rearrangement joins TRBV5-5 to TRBJ2-7, with a possible D match to TRBD1 (6 bases). The V gene's germline CDR1 is SGHKS and CDR2 YYEKEE (reference sequence). The CDR3 contains 14 residues. Between the trimmed V and J ends, which lost 1 base and 2 bases, there was a span of 10 bases. The CDR3 nucleotides are TGTGCCAGCAGCTTGTTTCAGGGGCCCTACGAGCAGTACTTC. Translated, it gives CASSLFQGPYEQYF. Full variable domain (missing parts from reference TRBV5-5 and TRBJ2-7): DAGVTQSPTHLIKTRGQQVTLRCSPISGHKSVSWYQQVLGQGPQFIFQYYEKEERGRGNFPDRFSARQFPNYSSELNVNALLLGDSALYLCASSLFQGPYEQYFGPGTRLTVT.

This clonotype was picked up a small number of times. The V and J genes are TRBV7-2 and TRBJ1-2; tentatively, D is TRBD1 (6 bases). The CDR3 contains 16 residues. CDR1 and CDR2 from the germline V gene are SGHTA and FQGNSA. Trimming removed 1 base from V and 0 bases from J, with 12 bases in between. The CDR3 region is CASSLGPGHSNYGYTF. CDR3 nucleotide sequence: TGTGCCAGCAGCTTAGGCCCGGGACACTCTAACTATGGCTACACCTTC.

This clonotype was recorded a few times. This chain connects TRBV20-1 to TRBJ2-3; 12 bases are shared with TRBD1. The length of the CDR3 is 16 residues. Germline V gives CDR1 DFQATT, CDR2 SNEGSKA (reference sequence). After removal of 6 bases from V and 4 bases from J, the junction contained 11 bases not matched to a gene. CDR3 sequence (DNA): TGCAGTGCCACCCCATGGGACAGGGGGCTCGCAGATACGCAGTATTTT. It is translated as CSATPWDRGLADTQYF.

This clonotype was found many times. This chain links TRBV24-1 with TRBJ2-1, with 9 bases that match TRBD1. V was pared by 3 bases and J by 4 bases, with 6 bases of the junction left unmatched. There are 16 residues in the CDR3. Germline CDR1 is KGHDR and CDR2 is SFDVKD. The CDR3 coding sequence is TGTGCCACCAGTGATGGGGGGACAGGGAGATACAATGAGCAGTTCTTC. Encoded protein: CATSDGGTGRYNEQFF.

The chain joins TRBV21-1 to TRBJ1-2; TRBD1, as called in the table, went unchecked against the DNA. TRBV21-1 is a pseudogene. The CDR3 is 13 amino acids. In nucleotides, the CDR3 is TGTGCCAGCAGCAAGCAGGGCGACTATGGCTACACCTTC. The encoded protein is CASSKQGDYGYTF.

The chain combines TRBV6-2 or TRBV6-3 with TRBJ1-2; D may be TRBD1 (5 bases). The germline CDR1 and CDR2 sequences are MNHEY and SVGEGT. The CDR3 consists of 13 residues. Trimming shortened V by 10 bases and J by 7 bases, and 19 bases separated the two germline ends. The CDR3 nucleotides are TGTGCCACCTCCCCGGGACGGATCTGTGGCTACACCTTC. Encoded protein: CATSPGRICGYTF.